A selection of T cell receptor beta chains follows, all from one sample in a study of blood T cell repertoires in COVID-19. Clones were read by immunoSEQ multiplex PCR, and TCRdb kept only the in-frame ones, dropping some. The repertoire holds more than 150,000 clones, 65% to 80% seen once, with approximately 13% in the top ten. The sequencing input was peripheral blood. The receptors here all came from a man aged 45-60 years who had recovered from COVID-19. Both conserved end residues are part of each CDR3. D genes are given only for firm matches. Clone size, where shown, is once, few, many, or a class for clones that have expanded.

d_gene	j_gene	abundance	v_gene	CDR3aa	CDR3nt
TRBD2	TRBJ2-2	NA	TRBV7-2	CASSPPWSSGSLTGELFF	TGTGCCAGCAGCCCACCGTGGTCTAGCGGGAGTTTAACCGGGGAGCTGTTTTTT
NA	TRBJ1-2	NA	TRBV5-1	CASSQEGGATRVGYTF	TGCGCCAGCAGCCAAGAGGGAGGCGCAACTAGGGTTGGCTACACCTTC
TRBD2	TRBJ2-1	NA	TRBV7-3	CASSLSSSGPVNEQFF	TGTGCCAGCAGCTTAAGTTCTAGCGGGCCCGTCAATGAGCAGTTCTTC
NA	TRBJ1-2	NA	TRBV7-9	CASSPGGVHGYTF	TGTGCCAGCAGCCCTGGAGGAGTACATGGCTACACCTTC
TRBD1	TRBJ2-7	NA	TRBV29-1	CSVRTGDHEQYF	TGCAGCGTTCGGACAGGGGACCACGAGCAGTACTTC
NA	TRBJ2-1	NA	TRBV18	CASSPGANEQFF	TGTGCCAGCTCACCAGGGGCGAATGAGCAGTTCTTC
NA	TRBJ2-5	once	TRBV6-5	CASRVPSGETQYF	TGTGCCAGCAGGGTTCCGAGCGGGGAGACCCAGTACTTC
TRBD1	TRBJ1-6	once	TRBV2	CASSLGQGGNSPLHF	TGTGCCAGCAGTTTAGGACAGGGAGGGAATTCACCCCTCCACTTT
TRBD1	TRBJ1-2	NA	TRBV5-5	CASSLQGALNYGYTF	TGTGCCAGCAGCTTACAGGGGGCACTAAACTATGGCTACACCTTC
NA	TRBJ2-7	once	TRBV7-9	CASSYQAQYEQYF	TGTGCCAGCAGCTACCAGGCCCAGTACGAGCAGTACTTC
NA	TRBJ2-7	NA	TRBV30	CAWSVLAYEQYF	TGTGCCTGGAGTGTTCTTGCCTACGAGCAGTACTTC
NA	TRBJ1-1	few	TRBV8-1	CGSASAAPRWGRSNTEAFF	TGTGGCAGTGCATCCGCAGCCCCGCGGTGGGGGCGCTCCAACACTGAAGCTTTCTTT
NA	TRBJ1-2	NA	TRBV5-6	CASSLASGPYGYTF	TGTGCCAGCAGCTTGGCGTCAGGTCCATATGGCTACACCTTC
TRBD1	TRBJ2-1	NA	TRBV7-8	CASSFGTGSNEQFF	TGTGCCAGCAGCTTCGGGACAGGGAGCAATGAGCAGTTCTTC
NA	TRBJ1-1	NA	TRBV28	CASSLSGTEAFF	TGTGCCAGCAGCCTCAGCGGCACTGAAGCTTTCTTT
NA	TRBJ2-5	NA	TRBV27	CASRMISRGFETQYF	TGTGCCAGCAGAATGATCAGTCGGGGTTTTGAGACCCAGTACTTC
TRBD2	TRBJ2-3	once	TRBV24-1	CATSDRLAGGQDTQYF	TGTGCCACCAGTGATAGACTAGCGGGAGGGCAAGATACGCAGTATTTT
NA	TRBJ1-1	NA	TRBV30	CAWSRPGGGTEAFF	TGTGCCTGGAGTAGACCGGGGGGAGGGACTGAAGCTTTCTTT
NA	TRBJ1-1	NA	TRBV27	CASSSNSEGEAFF	TGTGCCAGCAGTTCGAACAGCGAGGGCGAAGCTTTCTTT
NA	TRBJ2-2	few	TRBV28	CASTRPSGGGELFF	TGTGCCAGCACCCGACCTAGTGGCGGCGGGGAGCTGTTTTTT
TRBD2	TRBJ2-5	once	TRBV28	CASKLAGGWETQYF	TGTGCCAGTAAACTAGCGGGAGGTTGGGAGACCCAGTACTTC
NA	TRBJ1-3	once	TRBV5-1	CASSNDRSSGNTIYF	TGCGCCAGCAGCAACGACAGGAGCTCTGGAAACACCATATATTTT
NA	TRBJ1-1	NA	TRBV27	CASSFSRAAEAFF	TGTGCCAGCAGTTTTTCCAGGGCCGCTGAAGCTTTCTTT
NA	TRBJ1-1	NA	TRBV5-5	CASSEKQVAFF	TGTGCCAGCAGCGAGAAGCAGGTGGCTTTCTTT
TRBD1	TRBJ1-4	NA	TRBV20-1	CSASTGGRTNEKLFF	TGCAGTGCTAGTACAGGGGGCCGGACTAATGAAAAACTGTTTTTT
TRBD2	TRBJ2-1	NA	TRBV7-8	CASSLGLAGTVYNEQFF	TGTGCCAGCAGCTTAGGACTAGCGGGGACCGTCTACAATGAGCAGTTCTTC
TRBD2	TRBJ2-7	NA	TRBV11-2	CASSLRLGTSGRVTYEQYF	TGTGCCAGCAGCTTAAGGTTAGGGACTAGCGGGAGAGTTACCTACGAGCAGTACTTC
NA	TRBJ2-7	NA	TRBV19	CASSIGFRPYGEYEQYF	TGTGCCAGTAGTATAGGCTTTCGACCCTATGGGGAGTACGAGCAGTACTTC
NA	TRBJ2-7	NA	TRBV28	CASSPPGLHEQYF	TGTGCCAGCAGTCCCCCAGGGCTCCACGAGCAGTACTTC
NA	TRBJ2-5	NA	TRBV7-6	CASSLGVSGGLQETQYF	TGTGCCAGCAGCTTAGGGGTGTCAGGGGGACTGCAAGAGACCCAGTACTTC
NA	TRBJ2-7	NA	TRBV7-2	CASSTGQLSYEQYF	TGTGCCAGCAGCACAGGACAGCTTTCCTACGAGCAGTACTTC
NA	TRBJ1-3	NA	TRBV3-1/TRBV3-2	CASSPPGGGNTIYF	TGTGCCAGCAGCCCCCCGGGGGGGGGAAACACCATATATTTT
TRBD2	TRBJ2-2	once	TRBV7-6	CASSFGLAGGPINTGELFF	TGTGCCAGCAGCTTCGGACTAGCGGGAGGGCCTATAAACACCGGGGAGCTGTTTTTT
TRBD1	TRBJ1-4	NA	TRBV27	CASSSTYRGRNEKLFF	TGTGCCAGCAGTTCCACCTACAGGGGACGAAATGAAAAACTGTTTTTT
TRBD1	TRBJ1-1	NA	TRBV7-3	CASSFSDRGGSAFF	TGTGCCAGCAGCTTCTCCGACAGGGGCGGCTCAGCTTTCTTT
NA	TRBJ2-3	NA	TRBV4-1	CASSHPRDGSKTDMQYF	TGCGCCAGCAGCCATCCCCGGGACGGGAGCAAGACAGATATGCAGTATTTT
NA	TRBJ1-4	NA	TRBV15	CATSREGTPDEKLFF	TGTGCCACCAGCAGGGAGGGCACCCCAGATGAAAAACTGTTTTTT
NA	TRBJ1-2	many	TRBV6-4	CASSDRGIGYTF	TGTGCCAGCAGTGACAGGGGTATTGGCTACACCTTC
TRBD1	TRBJ2-7	few	TRBV27	CASSWSGTGKSYEQYF	TGTGCCAGCAGTTGGTCCGGGACAGGGAAATCCTACGAGCAGTACTTC
NA	TRBJ1-4	few	TRBV28	CASSSADSEKLFF	TGTGCCAGCAGTTCAGCGGACAGTGAAAAACTGTTTTTT
NA	TRBJ2-2	NA	TRBV6-5	CASRTDRPAGELFF	TGTGCCAGCAGAACCGACAGACCTGCCGGGGAGCTGTTTTTT
TRBD1	TRBJ2-2	many	TRBV7-2	CASSPGTGLNTGELFF	TGTGCCAGCAGCCCTGGGACAGGGCTTAATACCGGGGAGCTGTTTTTT
TRBD2	TRBJ2-3	NA	TRBV12-5	CASDRTSGRFSDTQYF	TGTGCTAGTGACCGAACTAGCGGGAGGTTTAGCGATACGCAGTATTTT
TRBD1	TRBJ1-1	few	TRBV29-1	CSVKGQGQDTEAFF	TGCAGCGTCAAAGGACAGGGACAAGACACTGAAGCTTTCTTT
NA	TRBJ2-7	NA	TRBV7-9	CASSLRGTYEQYF	TGTGCCAGCAGCTTACGCGGGACCTACGAGCAGTACTTC
TRBD1	TRBJ2-1	NA	TRBV27	CASSFGQGVSYNEQFF	TGTGCCAGCAGTTTCGGACAGGGGGTCTCCTACAATGAGCAGTTCTTC
NA	TRBJ2-4	NA	TRBV30	CAWSVGQFKNIQYF	TGTGCCTGGAGTGTTGGACAGTTTAAAAACATTCAGTACTTC
NA	TRBJ2-5	NA	TRBV6-2/TRBV6-3	CASSYSTGAQYF	TGTGCCAGCAGTTATAGTACCGGGGCCCAGTACTTC
TRBD1	TRBJ2-3	NA	TRBV11-3	CASSSYTYGQGRPDTQYF	TGTGCCAGCAGCTCGTACACCTATGGACAGGGGCGTCCAGATACGCAGTATTTT
TRBD1	TRBJ2-7	NA	TRBV7-8	CASSSGTGGYEQYF	TGTGCCAGCAGCTCCGGGACAGGGGGCTACGAGCAGTACTTC
NA	TRBJ1-4	NA	TRBV7-9	CASSRRGSNEKLFF	TGTGCCAGCAGTCGCAGGGGCTCAAATGAAAAACTGTTTTTT
NA	TRBJ1-2	few	TRBV19	CASRTSGGYGYTF	TGTGCCAGTAGAACCAGTGGGGGGTATGGCTACACCTTC
NA	TRBJ1-4	NA	TRBV15	CATRGGFANEKLFF	TGTGCCACCAGGGGCGGGTTTGCTAATGAAAAACTGTTTTTT
NA	TRBJ2-1	once	TRBV6-5	CASSYIQGGNEQFF	TGTGCCAGCAGTTATATACAGGGGGGGAATGAGCAGTTCTTC
TRBD2	TRBJ2-5	NA	TRBV5-1	CASTLSSGSEETQYF	TGCGCCAGCACCTTAAGTAGCGGGAGCGAAGAGACCCAGTACTTC
TRBD2	TRBJ2-7	NA	TRBV5-1	CASSRAPRFASGRFETIPYEQYF	TGCGCCAGCAGTCGGGCCCCCCGTTTCGCTAGCGGGAGGTTCGAAACAATCCCCTACGAGCAGTACTTC
NA	TRBJ1-1	NA	TRBV7-8	CASSLERGAGTAFF	TGTGCCAGCAGCTTAGAACGGGGGGCAGGGACGGCTTTCTTT
TRBD2	TRBJ2-1	NA	TRBV5-4	CASSLVHSGTTRGEQFF	TGTGCCAGCAGCTTGGTCCATAGCGGGACTACCCGGGGTGAGCAGTTCTTC
NA	TRBJ1-1	NA	TRBV6-6	CASTRPVNTEAFF	TGTGCCAGCACTAGACCGGTGAACACTGAAGCTTTCTTT
TRBD1	TRBJ1-5	NA	TRBV19	CASSSGTGNPSANQPQHF	TGTGCCAGTAGTTCGGGGACAGGGAATCCCTCCGCCAATCAGCCCCAGCATTTT